This TCR beta chain was obtained from a study of blood T cell repertoires in COVID-19. Trimming cost V 3 bases and J 5 bases, with 8 bases left between them. CDR3 size: 12 residues. Per the germline V gene, CDR1 is LNHDA and CDR2 is SQIVND (reference sequence). The authors' processing: Reference gene primer amplification gave nucleated cell count estimates. Measured with immunoSEQ multiplex PCR; TCRdb has only the in-frame clones, and not every one. V, J and clone size were drawn from that table, and D and trimming were deduced from the DNA. The repertoire holds 250,000 to 300,000 clones, around nine tenths seen once, with 1.9% in the top ten. This clone was observed once. Enrollees, roughly 18 to 90 years old, lived in approximately 24 US areas.

The origin of this receptor is a woman aged 55-69 years who had recovered from COVID-19. The chain uses TRBV19 and TRBJ2-7; possibly TRBD2 for D (6 bases). The sequencing sample was made of PBMCs or T cells enriched from blood (not recorded which). CDR3 sequence reads: CASSMTGDEQYF. DNA for the CDR3: TGTGCCAGTAGTATGACGGGAGACGAGCAGTACTTC.